These 11 T cell receptor beta chains came from one sample sequenced in a study (dated by TCRdb to about 2015). Library preparation was by 5' RACE. Instrument used: Illumina MiSeq. The raw public reads went through TCRdb reprocessing: fastp at Q25, MiXCR clone calling, in-frame beta chains kept. Rows merge per CDR3 protein into single entries with the most common DNA and genes. In all, the sample holds about 59,000 distinct CDR3 sequences, and under 25% of those were seen once. The biggest ten clones account for under 3.5% of the sample. Tregs were isolated as CD4+CD25+CD127-/low cells. Sequences were obtained from tumor-infiltrating Tregs sorted from the breast tumor. The receptor set was obtained from a female donor with breast cancer.

Ten or more counts support this clonotype. This chain uses TRBV20-1 with TRBJ2-5; 9 nucleotides agree with TRBD2. V lost 0 bases to trimming and J lost 3 bases; unmatched junction nucleotides: 5. The CDR3 covers 15 residues. CDR1 and CDR2 from the germline V gene are DFQATT and SNEGSKA (reference sequence). The CDR3 DNA sequence: TGCAGTGCTAGAGATGATAGCGGGAGAAAAGAGACCCAGTACTTC. It is translated as CSARDDSGRKETQYF.

In its sample, this clonotype ranks as medium-sized. The chain combines TRBV7-9 with TRBJ2-5, with D uncertain. Trimming shortened V by 1 base and J by 2 bases, and 14 bases separated the two germline ends. Per the germline V gene, CDR1 is SEHNR and CDR2 is FQNEAQ (reference sequence). This CDR3 comprises 16 residues. The CDR3 DNA is TGTGCCAGCAGCTTAGGTTTGGCTGTTGGGCAAGAGACCCAGTACTTC. As protein: CASSLGLAVGQETQYF.

Remarks on this clonotype: Just one base apart from a much larger clone, this may be a read error. The conserved closing phenylalanine or tryptophan is absent in this CDR3, likely reflecting a read error. The chain carries TRBV5-1 and TRBJ2-7; D is perhaps TRBD1 (6 bases). The CDR3 runs 14 residues. CDR1 SGHRS and CDR2 YFSETQ come from the germline V gene. V gave up 2 bases and J gave up 6 bases, with 15 bases separating them. DNA for the CDR3: TGCGCCAGCAGCTTCCAGGGGCAAGGGTCCGAGCAGTACTCC. It encodes CASSFQGQGSEQYS.

This clonotype was detected only a few times. V usage is TRBV6-1 and J usage is TRBJ1-2; TRBD1 might be the D (6 bases). The V end was cut by 7 bases, the J end by 7 bases, with 22 bases between. The length of the CDR3 is 15 residues. Germline CDR1 reads MNHNS; CDR2 reads SASEGT. The CDR3 loop reads CASNVEQGWSSGYTF. The CDR3 DNA reads as TGTGCCAGCAACGTAGAACAGGGATGGAGTAGTGGCTACACCTTC.

Ten or more counts support this clonotype. J is TRBJ2-7 and V is TRBV6-1, with D perhaps TRBD2 (6 bases). CDR1 and CDR2 (germline): MNHNS, SASEGT. Trimming pared 1 base from V and 1 base from J, leaving 8 bases between. The CDR3 totals 14 residues. CDR3 loop: CASSEGGGSYEQYF. The DNA of the CDR3 is TGTGCCAGCAGTGAAGGCGGAGGGTCCTACGAGCAGTACTTC.

The V gene is TRBV20-1, the J gene TRBJ2-7, with TRBD2 matching 8 bases. After removal of 4 bases from V and 0 bases from J, the junction contained 8 bases not matched to a gene. CDR1 is DFQATT and CDR2 is SNEGSKA in the germline V gene (reference sequence). This CDR3 is built from 15 residues. The CDR3 nucleotides are TGCAGTGCTAATGGGTTGAGCGGGAGCTCCTACGAGCAGTACTTC. This codes for CSANGLSGSSYEQYF.

With respect to this clonotype: It may be a read error: a sequence one base away is much more abundant. The chain links TRBV7-6 to TRBJ2-3, with TRBD2 matching 9 bases. This CDR3 has 16 residues. The junction had 13 bases not matched to a gene; V was cut back by 4 bases and J by 8 bases. Germline-derived CDR1 and CDR2 are SGHVS and FNYEAQ. CDR3 DNA: TGTGCCAGCAGCTCTCAGGCCAGAGCGGGAGGACGTACGCAGTATTTT. Translated, it gives CASSSQARAGGRTQYF.

This clonotype has ten or more counts. This chain links TRBV12-3 or TRBV12-4 with TRBJ1-2; no clear D gene. Trimming left V 4 bases short and J 2 bases short, with 14 bases between. The CDR3 is 15 residues long. The CDR3: CASSSLVASNYGYTF. Written as DNA, the CDR3 is TGTGCCAGCAGTTCCCTGGTGGCCTCCAACTATGGCTACACCTTC.

This clonotype was counted between two and nine times. The rearrangement uses TRBV6-5 and TRBJ2-4; tentatively, D is TRBD1 (7 bases). Trimming left V 3 bases short and J 1 base short, with 13 bases between. The CDR3 consists of 16 residues. CDR1 is MNHEY and CDR2 is SVGAGI in the germline V gene. This chain's CDR3 is CASSYSGGSAKNIQYF. The CDR3 DNA reads TGTGCCAGCAGTTATTCAGGGGGGTCGGCCAAAAACATTCAGTACTTC.

For this clonotype: No conserved phenylalanine or tryptophan ends this CDR3, so it is likely a read error. The genes are TRBV6-6 and TRBJ1-1, with D possibly matching TRBD1 (6 bases). The germline gives CDR1 MNHNY, CDR2 SVGAGI (reference sequence). CDR3 length: 11 residues. V was trimmed by 7 bases and J by 7 bases, leaving 10 bases between them. The CDR3 DNA reads as TGTGCCAGCAACCAGGGGTTTGAAGCTTTCATT. Translation gives CASNQGFEAFI.

The chain couples TRBV10-3 to TRBJ2-5, with TRBD2 matching 9 bases. Germline V gene data show CDR1 as ENHRY and CDR2 as SYGVKD. The CDR3 is made up of 16 amino acids. V lost 4 bases, J lost 1 base, and 7 bases stayed unmatched. The CDR3 loop is CAISVGLAGSQETQYF. For the CDR3, the DNA is TGTGCCATCAGTGTGGGGCTAGCGGGGAGCCAAGAGACCCAGTACTTC.